This is a list of T cell receptor beta chains from one sample in a study of Graves' ophthalmopathy and Graves' hyperthyroidism. TCRdb re-called the multiplex PCR reads through MiXCR, storing one row per CDR3 protein. The profile covers approximately 160,000 distinct CDR3 sequences, with less than 45% appearing a single time and around 5.5% taken by the ten largest. The sequencing sample was made of peripheral blood. Receptor source: a woman in her thirties or forties with Graves' ophthalmopathy. Both conserved end residues are part of each CDR3. Fields, in order: V gene, clone size, J gene, D gene, CDR3 DNA, CDR3 protein. D genes are given only for firm matches. A row's size may be missing; if present it is once, few, many or a size class.

>TRBV7-8|few|TRBJ2-5|TRBD2
TGTGCCAGCAACCCTTCTAGCGGTAAAGAGACCCAGTACTTC
CASNPSSGKETQYF
>TRBV6-2/TRBV6-3|many|TRBJ2-7|TRBD2
TGTGCCAGCAGGGGGACTAGCGGGAACGAGCAGTACTTC
CASRGTSGNEQYF
>TRBV12-3/TRBV12-4|many|TRBJ2-5|TRBD1
TGTGCCAGCAGAGAAGAGAGAACGACAGGGGGCTCGGAGACCCAGTACTTC
CASREERTTGGSETQYF
>TRBV6-2/TRBV6-3|.|TRBJ2-6|TRBD1
TGTGCCAGCAGAGGGACAGGGTACTCATCTGGGGCCAACGTCCTGACTTTC
CASRGTGYSSGANVLTF
>TRBV4-1|many|TRBJ2-7|.
TGCGCCAGCAGCCATCCGGGACGGCCAGTCTACGAGCAGCACTTC
CASSHPGRPVYEQHF
>TRBV28|.|TRBJ1-2|.
TGTGCCAGCAAGATTATAGGGCAGAACTATGGCTACACCTTC
CASKIIGQNYGYTF
>TRBV2|.|TRBJ2-7|.
TGTGCCAGCAGCGGCGACAGTCGTGGGCAGTACTTC
CASSGDSRGQYF
>TRBV12-3/TRBV12-4|.|TRBJ1-1|TRBD1
TGTGCCAGCATTCCCCTCGGGACAGGGACTGAAGCTTTCTTT
CASIPLGTGTEAFF
>TRBV27|many|TRBJ1-1|.
TGTGCCAGCAGTCCCAGGGCAGGGAACACTGAAGCTTTCTTT
CASSPRAGNTEAFF
>TRBV12-3/TRBV12-4|.|TRBJ1-2|TRBD1
TGTGCCAGCAGTTTCAACAGGGGGTCATACTGTGGCTACACCTTC
CASSFNRGSYCGYTF
>TRBV28|.|TRBJ1-1|.
TGTGCCAGCAGTTTCTACAGGCGGGGAACTGAAGCTTTCTTT
CASSFYRRGTEAFF
>TRBV6-1|.|TRBJ2-5|TRBD2
TGTGCCAGCAGTCCAAGCGGGAGGGCCTCCCCTGAGACCCAGTACTTC
CASSPSGRASPETQYF
>TRBV20-1|many|TRBJ1-5|.
TGCAGTGCTCCGGCTGGGGACAAAGACAATCAGCCCCAGCATTTT
CSAPAGDKDNQPQHF
>TRBV7-3|many|TRBJ1-1|TRBD1
TGTGCCAGCAGCTCAAATCCGGGACAGGGCACTGAAGCTTTCTTT
CASSSNPGQGTEAFF
>TRBV10-1|many|TRBJ1-6|.
TGCGCCAGCAGTGAATCTGGACATAATTCACCCCTCCACTTT
CASSESGHNSPLHF
>TRBV2|many|TRBJ1-1|.
TGTGCCAGCAGAAGGGGGGGCGCGCTCACTGAAGCTTTCTTT
CASRRGGALTEAFF
>TRBV11-2|few|TRBJ2-7|.
TGTGCCAGCAGCTTTTCTGGCGGGGCCCTTGCCTACGAGCAGTACTTC
CASSFSGGALAYEQYF
>TRBV5-1|many|TRBJ2-7|.
TGCGCCAGCAGCTTGGGTGGCGGGACCGGATACGAGCAGTACTTC
CASSLGGGTGYEQYF
>TRBV6-1|.|TRBJ1-1|.
TGTGCCAGCAGAATCGGGGGTGTGAACACTGAAGCTTTCTTT
CASRIGGVNTEAFF
>TRBV28|.|TRBJ1-1|.
TGTGCCAGCAGTTCCTACCTAGAGAACACTGAAGCTTTCTTT
CASSSYLENTEAFF
>TRBV30|many|TRBJ1-1|.
TGTGCCTGGACCGGACAAGCTGAAGCTTTCTTT
CAWTGQAEAFF
>TRBV4-1|many|TRBJ1-5|TRBD1
TGCGCCAGCAGCCAAGTGTCTTTGTGGGACAGGGGTAGGCAGCCCCAGCATTTT
CASSQVSLWDRGRQPQHF
>TRBV6-5|many|TRBJ1-2|TRBD1
TGTGCCAGCAGCCAGGGGGCTGATTATGGCTACACCTTC
CASSQGADYGYTF
>TRBV18|.|TRBJ2-3|TRBD2
TGTGCCAGCTCAACAGGGACTAGCGGGAGCACAGATACGCAGTATTTT
CASSTGTSGSTDTQYF
>TRBV27|.|TRBJ1-2|TRBD1
TGTGCCAGCAGTTTATTCGGGCGGGACAGGGAACTCTATGGCTACACCTTC
CASSLFGRDRELYGYTF
>TRBV19|many|TRBJ2-7|TRBD1
TGTGCCAGTAGTATAGGGACAGGGCTACACTACGAGCAGTACTTC
CASSIGTGLHYEQYF